The subject of this entry is one TCR beta chain. What it binds is unknown. These data come from a study of cytomegalovirus exposure and HLA in healthy donors. Whole-study context: Some 77 million unique TCRs from HLA-typed donors were held in an early release of data.

In the PCR, 60 Vbeta and 13 Jbeta primers were used. Only in-frame clones appear in the TCRdb table, and some are missing; sequencing was by immunoSEQ multiplex PCR. The sample includes around 100,000 clones. Whole-study results and caveats: HLA allele associations emerged for around 15,000 TCR beta sequences in a later analysis, at 0.05 false discovery rate. Analysis was carried out at a later point, and it linked a missense DCLRE1C variant to TCR beta V- and J-gene trimming. The availability of immune exposure information extended only to CMV serostatus.

Sequencing was done on a sample of PBMCs. The receptor's source is a man aged 25 to 40 in good health and CMV-seronegative.

The CDR3 bases are TGTGCCAGCAGTGATAGACTAGCGGGGGGGCCGAGGGATGAGCAGTTCTTC. The encoded protein is CASSDRLAGGPRDEQFF. The rearrangement joins TRBV2 to TRBJ2-1, with 14 nucleotides matching TRBD2. V lost 3 bases, J lost 8 bases, and 9 bases stayed unmatched. Per germline, CDR1 SNHLY and CDR2 FYNNEI. The CDR3 sequence is 17 residues long.